Below, 17 T cell receptor beta chains from the same sample are listed, as sequenced in a study of early T cells in non-severe SARS-CoV-2 infection. A single record per CDR3 protein comes from TCRdb applying MiXCR to the 5' RACE reads. The sample records approximately 33,000 distinct CDR3 sequences, 3.5% to 4% being singletons. Source material: whole blood. The source is an adult who was a healthcare worker with PCR-confirmed SARS-CoV-2 infection or an uninfected control (not recorded which).

This clonotype has ten or more counts. The V call is TRBV6-2 or TRBV6-3, the J call TRBJ1-1; D not resolved. Germline assignment: CDR1 MNHEY and CDR2 SVGEGT. This CDR3 has 15 amino acids. Between the trimmed V and J ends, which lost 0 bases and 3 bases, there was a span of 11 bases. The CDR3 bases are TGTGCCAGCAGTTACTCGGGCACAACCTACACTGAAGCTTTCTTT. Its translation: CASSYSGTTYTEAFF.

This clonotype was counted ten times or more. The V and J genes are TRBV25-1 and TRBJ1-6; a possible D gene is TRBD1 (6 bases). Trimming pared 6 bases from V and 6 bases from J, leaving 15 bases between. The CDR3 runs to 15 residues. Germline CDR1 and CDR2: MGHDK and SYGVNS. CDR3 bases: TGTGCCAGCAGCAACCAGAGAGGGGGTAATTCACCCCTCCACTTT. As protein: CASSNQRGGNSPLHF.

At least ten counts were recorded for this clonotype. The chain couples TRBV6-2 or TRBV6-3 to TRBJ1-1; D remains unclear. This CDR3 region has 15 residues. Trimming pared 1 base from V and 4 bases from J, leaving 13 bases between. The germline V gene encodes CDR1 MNHEY and CDR2 SVGEGT. CDR3 sequence reads: CASSYWSPGGTEAFF. The CDR3 nucleotides read TGTGCCAGCAGTTACTGGTCGCCGGGAGGCACTGAAGCTTTCTTT.

This clonotype was counted at least ten times. The V gene is TRBV19, the J gene TRBJ2-2; D uncertain. CDR3 length equals 12 residues. The V end lost 9 bases, the J end lost 6 bases, and 11 bases lay between the germline ends. CDR1 and CDR2 (germline): LNHDA, SQIVND (reference sequence). The CDR3 nucleotides are TGTGCCAGCGAAGATTTTTCCGGGGAGCTGTTTTTT. Translated, it gives CASEDFSGELFF.

This clonotype was counted many times. J is TRBJ2-7 and V is TRBV28; 7 bases map to TRBD1. The CDR3 has 15 residues. Germline V lookup: CDR1 MDHEN, CDR2 SYDVKM. The V segment lost 4 bases and the J segment 2 bases; nucleotides outside the gene matches: 8. Here the CDR3 DNA reads TGTGCCAGCAGTTCCCGAGACAGGGAAGCCTACGAGCAGTACTTC. Translating it yields CASSSRDREAYEQYF.

This clonotype was counted ten times or more. The chain carries TRBV20-1 and TRBJ1-6; TRBD1 matches 7 bases. This CDR3 has 16 residues. Trimming took 3 bases from V and 7 from J; bases not matched to a gene: 12. Germline V gene data show CDR1 as DFQATT and CDR2 as SNEGSKA (reference sequence). CDR3 in amino acids: CSASPQRQGGNSPLHF. The CDR3 nucleotides read TGCAGTGCTAGCCCCCAGCGACAGGGAGGAAATTCACCCCTCCACTTT.

There are many counts of this clonotype. J is TRBJ2-7 and V is TRBV20-1, with D uncertain. CDR1 DFQATT and CDR2 SNEGSKA come from the germline V gene (reference sequence). The CDR3 consists of 13 residues. Trimming took 3 bases from V and 0 from J, leaving 9 bases between them. The CDR3 DNA follows: TGCAGTGCTAGTTCGAGGAGCTCCTACGAGCAGTACGTC. Its protein is CSASSRSSYEQYV.

This clonotype is judged medium-sized. The chain carries TRBV6-5 and TRBJ2-1, with TRBD2 matching 8 bases. Germline CDR1 and CDR2: MNHEY and SVGAGI. After removal of 2 bases from V and 4 bases from J, the junction contained 10 bases not matched to a gene. CDR3 size: 17 residues. For the CDR3, the DNA is TGTGCCAGCAGTTACGACCCAGCGGGAGTACCTTACAATGAGCAGTTCTTC. Translated, it gives CASSYDPAGVPYNEQFF.

This clonotype was found many times. The chain is built from TRBV30 and TRBJ1-1; D not resolved. With 3 bases removed from V and 2 bases from J, the gap between germline ends came to 10 bases. Germline CDR1 reads GTSNPN; CDR2 reads SVGIG (reference sequence). CDR3 length: 13 amino acids. The CDR3 nucleotides are TGTGCCTGGAGCAGGACGGACAACACTGAAGCTTTCTTT. As protein: CAWSRTDNTEAFF.

This clonotype was found a few times. This chain connects TRBV20-1 to TRBJ1-6; D is ambiguous. The CDR3 consists of 12 residues. The V and J ends lost 3 bases and 9 bases respectively, with 9 bases between them. The germline V gene encodes CDR1 DFQATT and CDR2 SNEGSKA (reference sequence). The CDR3 sequence is CSARRGGSPLHF. DNA of the CDR3: TGCAGTGCTAGGCGTGGAGGTTCACCCCTCCACTTT.

V gene TRBV4-3 combines with J gene TRBJ2-2; D assignment may be TRBD1 or TRBD2 (5 bases each). The germline gives CDR1 LGHNA, CDR2 YSLEER. The CDR3 runs to 15 residues. Trimming cost V 1 base and J 10 bases, with 16 bases left between them. Here the CDR3 reads CASSQVGTPYQELFF. CDR3 DNA sequence: TGCGCCAGCAGCCAAGTAGGGACCCCGTACCAGGAGCTGTTTTTT.

This clonotype was recorded at least ten times. The chain is built from TRBV12-3 or TRBV12-4 and TRBJ2-1, with 11 bases fitting TRBD2. The CDR3 runs 15 residues. The V segment lost 7 bases and the J segment 6 bases; nucleotides outside the gene matches: 8. The CDR3 sequence: CASKPGTSGPNEQFF. DNA for the CDR3: TGTGCCAGCAAACCCGGGACTAGCGGACCCAATGAGCAGTTCTTC.

Many counts were recorded for this clonotype. The chain is built from TRBV21-1 and TRBJ2-7; no check of the table's D call, TRBD1, against the DNA was made. TRBV21-1 is flagged as a pseudogene. The CDR3 covers 15 residues. CDR3 in DNA: TGTGCCACCAAATTACCTAAAGGACAGTCCTACGAGCAGTACGTC. This encodes CATKLPKGQSYEQYV.

This clonotype was detected ten times or more. The V call is TRBV5-1, the J call TRBJ1-1; 7 positions agree with TRBD1. In germline, CDR1 is SGHRS, CDR2 YFSETQ. The trim removed 4 bases at V and 9 bases at J, leaving 3 bases unmatched. This CDR3 region has 11 residues. The CDR3 loop reads CASSEGAKAFF. CDR3 coding DNA: TGCGCCAGCAGCGAGGGGGCGAAAGCTTTCTTT.

This clonotype showed up many times. This chain connects TRBV3-1 to TRBJ1-2; D is uncertain. CDR3 length: 16 amino acids. The germline V and J ends were trimmed by 0 bases and 3 bases, with 14 bases remaining between them. From germline, CDR1 is LGHDT and CDR2 YNNKEL (reference sequence). CDR3 in DNA: TGTGCCAGCAGCCAAGAATGGGGAAATTCGTACTATGGCTACACCTTC. It yields the protein CASSQEWGNSYYGYTF.

The chain links TRBV7-8 to TRBJ2-1, with 11 bases lining up with TRBD2. Germline trimming cut 5 bases from V and 6 bases from J; bases unmatched to any gene: 15. The length of the CDR3 is 18 residues. Germline V lookup: CDR1 SGHVS, CDR2 FQNEAQ. CDR3: CASSLHEGLAARVNEQFF. Written as DNA, the CDR3 is TGTGCCAGCAGCCTGCATGAGGGACTAGCGGCAAGGGTCAATGAGCAGTTCTTC.

This clonotype was found many times. The rearrangement uses TRBV7-2 and TRBJ2-3; the D call may be TRBD1 or TRBD2 (6 bases each). The germline CDR1 and CDR2 sequences are SGHTA and FQGNSA. V gave up 0 bases and J gave up 6 bases, with 19 bases separating them. CDR3 length equals 17 residues. CDR3 sequence: CASSLAGGGTPWDTQYF. CDR3 nucleotides: TGTGCCAGCAGCTTAGCTGGGGGCGGGACCCCTTGGGATACGCAGTATTTT. Looking up the rest from reference TRBV7-2 and TRBJ2-3 gives the full variable domain: GAGVSQSPSNKVTEKGKDVELRCDPISGHTALYWYRQSLGQGLEFLIYFQGNSAPDKSGLPSDRFSAERTGGSVSTLTIQRTQQEDSAVYLCASSLAGGGTPWDTQYFGPGTRLTVL.